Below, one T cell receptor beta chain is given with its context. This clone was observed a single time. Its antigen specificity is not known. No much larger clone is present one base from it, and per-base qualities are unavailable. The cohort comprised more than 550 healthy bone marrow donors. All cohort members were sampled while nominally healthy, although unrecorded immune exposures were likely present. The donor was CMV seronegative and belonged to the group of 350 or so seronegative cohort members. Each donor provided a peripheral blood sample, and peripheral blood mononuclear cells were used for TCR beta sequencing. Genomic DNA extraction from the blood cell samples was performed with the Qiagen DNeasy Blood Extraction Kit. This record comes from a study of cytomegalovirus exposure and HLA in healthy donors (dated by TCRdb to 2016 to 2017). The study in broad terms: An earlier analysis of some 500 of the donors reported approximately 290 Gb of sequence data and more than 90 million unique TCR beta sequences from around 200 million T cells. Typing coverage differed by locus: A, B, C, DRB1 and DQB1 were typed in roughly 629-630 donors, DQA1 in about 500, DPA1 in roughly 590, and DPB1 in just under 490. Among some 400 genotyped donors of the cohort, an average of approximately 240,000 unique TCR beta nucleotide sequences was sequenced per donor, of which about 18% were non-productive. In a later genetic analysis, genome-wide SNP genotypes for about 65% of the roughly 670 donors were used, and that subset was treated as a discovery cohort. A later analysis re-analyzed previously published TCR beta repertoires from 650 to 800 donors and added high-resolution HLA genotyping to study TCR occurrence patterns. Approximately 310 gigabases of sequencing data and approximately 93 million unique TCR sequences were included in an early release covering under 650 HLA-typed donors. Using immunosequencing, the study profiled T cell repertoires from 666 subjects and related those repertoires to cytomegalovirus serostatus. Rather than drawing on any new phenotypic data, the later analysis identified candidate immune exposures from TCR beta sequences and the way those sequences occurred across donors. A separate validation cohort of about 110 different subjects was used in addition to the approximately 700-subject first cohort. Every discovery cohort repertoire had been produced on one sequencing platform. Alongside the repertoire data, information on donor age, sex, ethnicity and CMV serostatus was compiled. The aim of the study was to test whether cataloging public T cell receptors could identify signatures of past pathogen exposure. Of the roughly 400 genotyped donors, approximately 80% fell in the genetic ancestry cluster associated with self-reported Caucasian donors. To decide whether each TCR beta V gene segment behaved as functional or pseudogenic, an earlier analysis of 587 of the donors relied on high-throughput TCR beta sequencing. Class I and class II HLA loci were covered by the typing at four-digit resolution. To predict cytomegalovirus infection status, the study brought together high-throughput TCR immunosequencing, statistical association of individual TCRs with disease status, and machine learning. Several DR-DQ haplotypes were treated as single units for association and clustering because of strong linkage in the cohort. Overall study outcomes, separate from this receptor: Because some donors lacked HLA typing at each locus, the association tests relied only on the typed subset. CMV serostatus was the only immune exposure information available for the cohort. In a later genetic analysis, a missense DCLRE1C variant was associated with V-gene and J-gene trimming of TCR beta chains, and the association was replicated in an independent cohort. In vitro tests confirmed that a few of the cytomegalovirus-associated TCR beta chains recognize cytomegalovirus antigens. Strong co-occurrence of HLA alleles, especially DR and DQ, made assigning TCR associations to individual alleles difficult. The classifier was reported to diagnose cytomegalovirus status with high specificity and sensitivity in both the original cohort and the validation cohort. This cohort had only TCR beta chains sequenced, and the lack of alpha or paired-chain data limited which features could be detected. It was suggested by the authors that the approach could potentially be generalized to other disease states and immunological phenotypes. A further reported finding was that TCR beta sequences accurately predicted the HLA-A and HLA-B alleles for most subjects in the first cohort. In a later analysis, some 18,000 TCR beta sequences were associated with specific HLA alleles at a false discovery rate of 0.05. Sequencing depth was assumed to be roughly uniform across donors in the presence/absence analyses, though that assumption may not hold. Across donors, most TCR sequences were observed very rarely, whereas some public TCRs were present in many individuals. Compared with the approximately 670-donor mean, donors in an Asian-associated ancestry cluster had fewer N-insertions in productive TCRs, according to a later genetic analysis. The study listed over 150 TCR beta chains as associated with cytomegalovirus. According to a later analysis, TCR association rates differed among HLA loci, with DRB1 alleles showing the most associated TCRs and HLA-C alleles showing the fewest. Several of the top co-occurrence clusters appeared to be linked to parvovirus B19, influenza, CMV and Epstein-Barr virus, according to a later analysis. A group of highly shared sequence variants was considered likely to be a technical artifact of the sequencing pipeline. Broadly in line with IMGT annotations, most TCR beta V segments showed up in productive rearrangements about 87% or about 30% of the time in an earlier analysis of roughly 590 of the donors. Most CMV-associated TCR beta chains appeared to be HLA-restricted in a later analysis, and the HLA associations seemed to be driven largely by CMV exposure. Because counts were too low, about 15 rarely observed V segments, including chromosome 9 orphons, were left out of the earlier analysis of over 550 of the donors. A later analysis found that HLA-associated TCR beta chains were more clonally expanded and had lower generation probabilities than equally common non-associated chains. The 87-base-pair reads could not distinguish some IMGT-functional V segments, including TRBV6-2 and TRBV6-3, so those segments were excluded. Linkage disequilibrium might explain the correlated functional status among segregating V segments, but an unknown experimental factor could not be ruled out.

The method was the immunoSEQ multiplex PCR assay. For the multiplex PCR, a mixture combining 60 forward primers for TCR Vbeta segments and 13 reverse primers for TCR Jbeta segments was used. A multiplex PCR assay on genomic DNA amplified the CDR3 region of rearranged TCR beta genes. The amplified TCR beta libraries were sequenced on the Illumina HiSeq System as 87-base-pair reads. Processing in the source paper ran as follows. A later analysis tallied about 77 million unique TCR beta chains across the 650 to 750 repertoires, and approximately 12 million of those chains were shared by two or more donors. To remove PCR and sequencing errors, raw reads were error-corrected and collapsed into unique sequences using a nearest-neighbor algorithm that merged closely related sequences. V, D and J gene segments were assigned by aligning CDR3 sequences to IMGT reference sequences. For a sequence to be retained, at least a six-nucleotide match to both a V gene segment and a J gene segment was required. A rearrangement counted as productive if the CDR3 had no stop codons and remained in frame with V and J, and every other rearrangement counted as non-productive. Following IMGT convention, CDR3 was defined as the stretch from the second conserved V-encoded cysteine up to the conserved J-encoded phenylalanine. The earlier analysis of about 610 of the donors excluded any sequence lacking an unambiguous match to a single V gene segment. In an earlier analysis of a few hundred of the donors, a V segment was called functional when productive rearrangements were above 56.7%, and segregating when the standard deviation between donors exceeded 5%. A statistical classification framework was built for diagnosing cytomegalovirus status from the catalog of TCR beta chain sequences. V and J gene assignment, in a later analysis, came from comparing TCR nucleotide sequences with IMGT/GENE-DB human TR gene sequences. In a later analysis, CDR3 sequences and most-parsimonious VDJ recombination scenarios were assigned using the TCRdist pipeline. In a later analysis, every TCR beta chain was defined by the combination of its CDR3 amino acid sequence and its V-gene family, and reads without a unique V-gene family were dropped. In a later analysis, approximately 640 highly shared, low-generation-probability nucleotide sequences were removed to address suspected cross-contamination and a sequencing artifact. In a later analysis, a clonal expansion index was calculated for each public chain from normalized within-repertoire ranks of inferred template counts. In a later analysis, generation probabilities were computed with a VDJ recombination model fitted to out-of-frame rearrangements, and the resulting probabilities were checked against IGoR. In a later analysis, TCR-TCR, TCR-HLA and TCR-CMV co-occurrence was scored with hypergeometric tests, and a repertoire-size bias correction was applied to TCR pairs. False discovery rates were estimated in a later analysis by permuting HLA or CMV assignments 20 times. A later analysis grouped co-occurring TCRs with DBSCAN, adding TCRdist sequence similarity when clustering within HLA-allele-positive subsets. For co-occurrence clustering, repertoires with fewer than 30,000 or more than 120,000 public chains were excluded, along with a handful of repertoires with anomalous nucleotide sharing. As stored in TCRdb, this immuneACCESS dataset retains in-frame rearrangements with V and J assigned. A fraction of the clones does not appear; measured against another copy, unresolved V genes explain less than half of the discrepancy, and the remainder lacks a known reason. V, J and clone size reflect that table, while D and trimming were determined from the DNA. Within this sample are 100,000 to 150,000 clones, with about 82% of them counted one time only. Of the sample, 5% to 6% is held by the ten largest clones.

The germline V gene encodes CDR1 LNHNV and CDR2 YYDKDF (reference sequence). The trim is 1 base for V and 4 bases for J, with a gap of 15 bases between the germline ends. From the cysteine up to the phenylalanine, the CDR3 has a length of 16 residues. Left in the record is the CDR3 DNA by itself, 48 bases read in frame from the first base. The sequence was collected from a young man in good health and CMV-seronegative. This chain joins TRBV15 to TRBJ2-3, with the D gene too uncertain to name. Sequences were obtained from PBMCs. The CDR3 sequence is CATSRGGSWSADTQYF. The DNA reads TGTGCCACCAGCAGAGGCGGTAGTTGGTCCGCAGATACGCAGTATTTT.